The clone carrying this T cell receptor (beta chain) showed up just once. CDR3 length: 14 residues. Germline V gene sequence: CDR1 LNHDA, CDR2 SQIVND (reference sequence). The V gene lost 1 base and the J gene lost 0 bases, with 7 bases spanning the gap. The data stem from a study of shared clonotypes between healthy human individuals. Running of the assay took place at deep level. The protocol was immunoSEQ multiplex PCR, while the TCRdb copy is restricted to in-frame clones and leaves out a portion. The table includes about 470,000 clones, 70% to 80% detected once. The V call is TRBV19, the J call TRBJ2-7; D may match TRBD1 or TRBD2 (5 bases each). The sample taken for sequencing was PBMCs. This clonotype was sampled from a woman aged 40 to 50 in good health. Some clones in this sample may be carry-over from other donors' samples. CDR3 residues: CASSIVGASYEQYF. The CDR3 DNA is TGTGCCAGTAGTATAGTCGGGGCCTCCTACGAGCAGTACTTC. Full variable domain (rest looked up from reference TRBV19 and TRBJ2-7): DGGITQSPKYLFRKEGQNVTLSCEQNLNHDAMYWYRQDPGQGLRLIYYSQIVNDFQKGDIAEGYSVSREKKESFPLTVTSAQKNPTAFYLCASSIVGASYEQYFGPGTRLTVT.